These 3 T cell receptor beta chains were sequenced from one sample in a study of blood T cell repertoires in COVID-19. Only in-frame clones appear in the TCRdb table, and some are missing; sequencing was by immunoSEQ multiplex PCR. The sample lists hundreds of thousands of clones, roughly nine tenths seen once, with around 1.1% in the top ten. Sequencing used PBMCs or T cells enriched from blood (not recorded which). These TCRs come from a man aged 25 to 45 who had recovered from COVID-19.

The chain has TRBV12-3 or TRBV12-4 and TRBJ2-7, with D unresolved. Trimming shortened V by 7 bases and J by 0 bases, and 10 bases separated the two germline ends. This CDR3 is built from 13 residues. CDR3 sequence (DNA): TGTGCCAGCACCCTTAGAAGCTCCTACGAGCAGTACTTC. Translation gives CASTLRSSYEQYF.

This sequence joins TRBV11-2 and TRBJ1-2; D is uncertain. The V end lost 6 bases, the J end lost 6 bases, and 17 bases lay between the germline ends. Germline CDR1 and CDR2: SGHAT and FQNNGV. The CDR3 has 14 residues. The CDR3 DNA sequence: TGTGCCAGCAGGCTTATATCCCCCACACATGGCTACACCTTC. It is translated as CASRLISPTHGYTF.

V is TRBV11-3 and J is TRBJ2-7; D perhaps matches TRBD2 (6 bases). Per the germline V gene, CDR1 is SGHNT and CDR2 is YENEEA. This CDR3 has 13 amino acids. V lost 5 bases to trimming and J lost 7 bases, with 15 bases between them. The CDR3 protein is CASSGWGEREQYF. The CDR3 DNA follows: TGTGCCAGCAGCGGATGGGGGGAAAGGGAGCAGTACTTC.